What follows are 10 T cell receptor beta chains derived from one specimen sequenced in a study of T cells after yellow fever vaccination. A single record per CDR3 protein comes from TCRdb applying MiXCR to the 5' RACE reads. The sample yields 300,000 to 350,000 distinct CDR3 sequences, approximately 4.3% seen once. The starting material was PBMCs, obtained 15 days after the yellow fever booster vaccination. These receptors were obtained from a man between 18 and 29 years old who received the YFV17D yellow fever vaccine.

This clonotype was picked up a small number of times. The rearrangement links TRBV5-1 to TRBJ2-7, with TRBD1 matching over 7 bases. From germline, CDR1 is SGHRS and CDR2 YFSETQ. The CDR3 sequence is 12 residues long. Losses at the gene ends were 4 bases for V and 4 bases for J; bases not matched to a gene: 2. The CDR3 DNA follows: TGCGCCAGCAGCGACAGGGAATACGAGCAGTACTTC. It codes for CASSDREYEQYF.

This rearrangement joins TRBV7-8 to TRBJ2-7; maybe TRBD2 (7 bases). Germline V gene lookup returns CDR1 SGHVS and CDR2 FQNEAQ. Trimming left V 0 bases short and J 5 bases short, with 14 bases between. The CDR3 has 15 residues. CDR3 protein: CASSLAGTGRDEQYF. CDR3 bases: TGTGCCAGCAGCTTAGCGGGTACAGGGAGGGACGAGCAGTACTTC.

This clonotype was detected ten times or more. This chain joins TRBV7-2 and TRBJ2-3, with 9 bases matching TRBD2. The CDR3 has 14 residues. Germline V gene data show CDR1 as SGHTA and CDR2 as FQGNSA. V lost 6 bases and J lost 5; bases outside the gene matches: 6. CDR3 loop: CASSRGGAIDTQYF. The DNA of the CDR3 is TGTGCCAGCAGTCGCGGGGGGGCTATAGATACGCAGTATTTT.

This clonotype was counted a few times. The genes are TRBV5-1 and TRBJ2-7, with D unclear. The germline gives CDR1 SGHRS, CDR2 YFSETQ. Trimming shortened V by 4 bases and J by 5 bases, and 13 bases separated the two germline ends. The CDR3 is 13 residues long. CDR3 in amino acids: CASSPPGRDEQYF. CDR3 nucleotide sequence: TGCGCCAGCAGCCCCCCCGGACGGGACGAGCAGTACTTC.

This clonotype was counted only a few times. The genes are TRBV4-3 and TRBJ1-2, with 10 bases aligning to TRBD1. The CDR3 is 17 amino acids. CDR1 and CDR2 (germline): LGHNA, YSLEER. The trim removed 0 bases at V and 4 bases at J, leaving 8 bases unmatched. The CDR3 is CASSQDSGDRGGYGYTF. In DNA, the CDR3 is TGCGCCAGCAGCCAAGATTCGGGGGACAGGGGAGGCTATGGCTACACCTTC.

CDR3 in amino acids: CASSQETAWLAGVADTQYF. In nucleotides, the CDR3 is TGTGCCAGCAGCCAAGAGACGGCTTGGCTAGCGGGGGTTGCAGATACGCAGTATTTT. The chain has TRBV4-2 and TRBJ2-3; 10 positions agree with TRBD2. Trimming at V came to 0 bases and at J to 4 bases, leaving 13 bases not matched to a gene. Germline V lookup: CDR1 LGHNA, CDR2 YNFKEQ. The CDR3 has 19 amino acids.

This clonotype was recorded many times. The rearrangement joins TRBV4-3 to TRBJ2-7; D is ambiguous. The ends were cut back, 0 bases at V and 0 bases at J, with 6 bases in the middle. Germline values: CDR1 LGHNA, CDR2 YSLEER. The CDR3 extends over 14 amino acids. This CDR3 is CASSQERASYEQYF. In DNA, the CDR3 is TGCGCCAGCAGCCAAGAACGGGCCTCCTACGAGCAGTACTTC.

The sample holds many counts of this clonotype. The rearrangement joins TRBV6-1 to TRBJ1-4; 11 bases fit TRBD1. Germline trimming cut 8 bases from V and 6 bases from J; bases unmatched to any gene: 8. Germline V gives CDR1 MNHNS, CDR2 SASEGT. The CDR3 totals 15 residues. The CDR3 nucleotides read TGTGCCAGCGGAGCCTCGGGACAGGGGGATGAAAAACTGTTTTTT. This codes for CASGASGQGDEKLFF.

The gene calls are TRBV11-2 and TRBJ1-2; the D gene is possibly TRBD1 (6 bases). The V and J ends lost 1 base and 4 bases respectively, with 16 bases between them. CDR1 is SGHAT, CDR2 FQNNGV, per germline. The CDR3 extends over 16 amino acids. In DNA form, the CDR3 reads TGTGCCAGCAGCTTAGGTCCTTACGACAGGTCCTATGGCTACACCTTC. It codes for CASSLGPYDRSYGYTF.

There are many counts of this clonotype. V usage is TRBV4-1 and J usage is TRBJ2-5; D not resolved. V gave up 2 bases and J gave up 7 bases, with 17 bases separating them. In germline, CDR1 is MGHRA, CDR2 YSYEKL. The CDR3 spans 15 residues. CDR3 protein: CASSQPTLSTGTQYF. In DNA, the CDR3 is TGCGCCAGCAGCCAACCGACATTAAGTACGGGGACCCAGTACTTC.